Below, 23 T cell receptor beta chains from the same sample are listed, as sequenced in a study of neurological immune-mediated disorders. From the 5' RACE reads, TCRdb called clonotypes with MiXCR, one entry per CDR3 protein. The data contain tens of thousands of distinct CDR3 sequences, 2.5% to 3% of them singletons. The specimen was PBMCs. The source of these receptors is a woman in her twenties or thirties with multiple sclerosis.

This clonotype appeared many times. This chain uses TRBV20-1 with TRBJ1-5; weak D call: TRBD1 (6 bases). The V end was cut by 6 bases, the J end by 5 bases, with 17 bases between. The CDR3 loop spans 14 amino acids. Germline CDR1 DFQATT, CDR2 SNEGSKA (reference sequence). The CDR3 DNA reads TGCAGTGCCCGGGCGTGGGGGGCTGATCAGCCCCAGCATTTT. It translates to CSARAWGADQPQHF.

This clonotype was seen ten or more times. The V gene is TRBV20-1, the J gene TRBJ2-3; D gene ambiguous. Between the trimmed V and J ends, which lost 2 bases and 0 bases, there was a span of 3 bases. This CDR3 is built from 12 residues. Germline V gene sequence: CDR1 DFQATT, CDR2 SNEGSKA (reference sequence). The CDR3 region is CSARPSTDTQYF. CDR3 nucleotides: TGCAGTGCTAGACCTAGCACAGATACGCAGTATTTT.

This clonotype was found many times. This chain uses TRBV7-9 with TRBJ2-1, with a possible D match to TRBD2 (6 bases). V lost 4 bases to trimming and J lost 0 bases, with 16 bases between them. This CDR3 has 17 residues. Germline CDR1 is SEHNR and CDR2 is FQNEAQ (reference sequence). The CDR3 is CASSYRGSGLSYNEQFF. DNA of the CDR3: TGTGCCAGCAGCTACCGGGGTAGCGGTCTCTCCTACAATGAGCAGTTCTTC.

There are many counts of this clonotype. J is TRBJ1-6 and V is TRBV12-3 or TRBV12-4; the D gene is possibly TRBD1 (5 bases). The ends were cut back, 5 bases at V and 5 bases at J, with 10 bases in the middle. CDR3 size: 14 residues. CDR3 nucleotide sequence: TGTGCCAGCAGTAGGGACTTTCATAATTCACCCCTCCACTTT. Protein sequence: CASSRDFHNSPLHF.

This clonotype occurred a few times. V and J are TRBV7-2 and TRBJ1-1; no reliable D call. Trimming removed 2 bases from V and 11 bases from J, with 9 bases in between. Germline loops: CDR1 SGHTA, CDR2 FQGNSA. CDR3 length equals 11 residues. CDR3 sequence reads: CASSLNSWAFF. CDR3 DNA sequence: TGTGCCAGCAGCTTAAATTCGTGGGCTTTCTTT. The full variable domain, with the rest looked up from reference TRBV7-2 and TRBJ1-1, is GAGVSQSPSNKVTEKGKDVELRCDPISGHTALYWYRQSLGQGLEFLIYFQGNSAPDKSGLPSDRFSAERTGGSVSTLTIQRTQQEDSAVYLCASSLNSWAFFGQGTRLTVV.

This clonotype was counted many times. The chain joins TRBV20-1 to TRBJ2-7, with D perhaps TRBD1 (5 bases). CDR1 is DFQATT and CDR2 is SNEGSKA in the germline V gene (reference sequence). The CDR3 sequence is 14 residues long. V was pared by 6 bases and J by 3 bases, with 18 bases between. In DNA form, the CDR3 reads TGCAGTGCAACCGGTGGGGAAGGGGTCTACGAGCAGTACTTC. Residues: CSATGGEGVYEQYF.

This clonotype was detected ten times or more. CDR3 amino acids: CASSPGGGHGGEKLFF. The CDR3 nucleotides read TGTGCCAGCAGCCCAGGGGGGGGACATGGAGGTGAAAAACTGTTTTTT. The J gene is TRBJ1-4, the V gene TRBV7-2, with TRBD1 matching over 7 bases. V dropped 5 bases and J dropped 7; count of bases not matched to a gene: 13. The CDR3 consists of 16 residues. Germline lookup yields CDR1 SGHTA and CDR2 FQGNSA.

This clonotype was seen at least ten times. The chain carries TRBV6-5 and TRBJ1-1, with TRBD1 matching 8 bases. CDR3 size: 14 residues. The V gene end was trimmed by 6 bases and the J gene end by 10 bases; junction bases not matched to a gene: 13. CDR1 is MNHEY and CDR2 is SVGAGI in the germline V gene. CDR3 coding DNA: TGTGCCAGCAGGGCGGGACTGACAGGGGACGCAGCTTTCTTT. Amino acid sequence: CASRAGLTGDAAFF.

This clonotype was seen repeatedly, ten times or more. The chain carries TRBV4-2 and TRBJ1-2; D is perhaps TRBD1 (5 bases). The germline gives CDR1 LGHNA, CDR2 YNFKEQ. With 6 bases removed from V and 4 bases from J, the gap between germline ends came to 18 bases. The CDR3 loop spans 15 amino acids. CDR3 region: CASSYDLGQAYGYTF. CDR3 in DNA: TGTGCCAGCAGTTACGACCTGGGGCAGGCCTATGGCTACACCTTC.

The chain couples TRBV24-1 to TRBJ2-1; 11 nucleotides match TRBD2. The V and J ends lost 5 bases and 5 bases, in that order; junction bases with no gene match: 16. Per germline, CDR1 KGHDR and CDR2 SFDVKD. The CDR3 covers 19 residues. The CDR3 DNA sequence: TGTGCCACCAGTGGATGGGTGGAGACTAGCGGGACAACCCACAATGAGCAGTTCTTC. Its protein product is CATSGWVETSGTTHNEQFF.

This clonotype was seen repeatedly, ten times or more. The chain recombines TRBV12-3 or TRBV12-4 with TRBJ1-1, with D unclear. CDR3 length: 15 amino acids. V dropped 8 bases and J dropped 5 bases, with 21 bases sitting between them. The CDR3 DNA is TGTGCCAGCGTGTTGGGGTTAGGGTTGGTTACTGAAGCTTTCTTT. Residues: CASVLGLGLVTEAFF.

This clonotype was seen repeatedly, ten times or more. V gene TRBV5-1 combines with J gene TRBJ2-3; TRBD2 agrees at 10 bases. There are 14 residues in the CDR3. Germline CDR1 SGHRS, CDR2 YFSETQ. The trim removed 3 bases at V and 4 bases at J, leaving 2 bases unmatched. The DNA of the CDR3 is TGCGCCAGCAGCTCCGGGACTAGCGCAGATACGCAGTATTTT. Protein: CASSSGTSADTQYF.

This clonotype showed up many times. The J gene is TRBJ2-7, the V gene TRBV20-1, with D perhaps being TRBD1 or TRBD2 (6 bases each). There are 15 residues in the CDR3. The germline V and J ends were trimmed by 5 bases and 3 bases, with 20 bases remaining between them. Germline CDR1 is DFQATT and CDR2 is SNEGSKA (reference sequence). The CDR3 DNA reads TGCAGTGCTCCAAACCCCGGGGGCGGAGACTACGAGCAGTACTTC. Amino acid sequence: CSAPNPGGGDYEQYF.

This clonotype was found many times. V usage is TRBV7-2 and J usage is TRBJ2-7; D gene uncertain. The CDR3 is made up of 12 amino acids. The germline CDR1 and CDR2 sequences are SGHTA and FQGNSA. The V end lost 7 bases, the J end lost 2 bases, and 9 bases lay between the germline ends. CDR3 residues: CASTDGTYEQYF. The CDR3 bases are TGTGCCAGCACTGACGGCACCTACGAGCAGTACTTC. Together with reference TRBV7-2 and TRBJ2-7, the CDR3 gives the full variable domain: GAGVSQSPSNKVTEKGKDVELRCDPISGHTALYWYRQSLGQGLEFLIYFQGNSAPDKSGLPSDRFSAERTGGSVSTLTIQRTQQEDSAVYLCASTDGTYEQYFGPGTRLTVT.

This clonotype has ten or more counts. This CDR3 reads CASSPGQGRETQYF. The CDR3 bases are TGTGCCAGCAGTCCGGGACAGGGGCGAGAGACCCAGTACTTC. The chain carries TRBV12-3 or TRBV12-4 and TRBJ2-5; TRBD1 aligns across 10 bases. The CDR3 has 14 amino acids. V lost 5 bases, J lost 4 bases, and 4 bases stayed unmatched.

This clonotype occurred many times. The rearrangement links TRBV29-1 to TRBJ1-5, with a possible D match to TRBD1 (5 bases). Germline V gives CDR1 SQVTM, CDR2 ANQGSEA. The CDR3 spans 14 residues. With 6 bases removed from V and 9 bases from J, the gap between germline ends came to 21 bases. CDR3 sequence reads: CSVGRWDCQRPQHF. CDR3 coding DNA: TGCAGCGTCGGCCGGTGGGACTGCCAAAGGCCCCAGCATTTT.

The sample holds many counts of this clonotype. The rearrangement uses TRBV20-1 and TRBJ2-7; perhaps TRBD2 as D (5 bases). Germline V gives CDR1 DFQATT, CDR2 SNEGSKA (reference sequence). Between the trimmed V and J ends, which lost 1 base and 6 bases, there was a span of 13 bases. The CDR3 is 13 amino acids. CDR3 amino acids: CSARVGRGGEQYF. CDR3 bases: TGCAGTGCTAGAGTAGGCAGAGGAGGCGAGCAGTACTTC.

This clonotype showed up many times. The gene calls are TRBV20-1 and TRBJ2-5; 7 bases fit TRBD1. This CDR3 spans 14 amino acids. V dropped 3 bases and J dropped 3; count of bases not matched to a gene: 7. Germline V lookup: CDR1 DFQATT, CDR2 SNEGSKA (reference sequence). For the CDR3, the DNA is TGCAGTGCTAGCCGGGCAGGGGGAAAAGAGACCCAGTACTTC. Protein product: CSASRAGGKETQYF.

This clonotype appeared many times. The chain is built from TRBV24-1 and TRBJ2-1; D gene uncertain. The CDR3 loop spans 13 amino acids. Germline V gives CDR1 KGHDR, CDR2 SFDVKD. Trimming cost V 1 base and J 6 bases, with 6 bases left between them. CDR3 in DNA: TGTGCCACCAGTGATTTCGGGTTCAATGAGCAGTTCTTC. Its translation is CATSDFGFNEQFF.

This clonotype occurred many times. The chain uses TRBV10-3 and TRBJ2-1, with D hard to call. With 0 bases removed from V and 8 bases from J, the gap between germline ends came to 5 bases. Germline-derived CDR1 and CDR2 are ENHRY and SYGVKD. CDR3 length: 12 amino acids. CDR3 in DNA: TGTGCCATCAGTGAGTCGGTGGATGAGCAGTTCTTC. Protein product: CAISESVDEQFF.

The sample holds many counts of this clonotype. This chain links TRBV29-1 with TRBJ2-7, with TRBD2 identical over 10 bases. The length of the CDR3 is 15 residues. Germline V CDR1 and CDR2: SQVTM, ANQGSEA. V lost 4 bases and J lost 6; bases outside the gene matches: 12. This CDR3 is CSVVLASGRIGEQYF. For the CDR3, the DNA is TGCAGCGTTGTTTTGGCTAGCGGGAGAATAGGCGAGCAGTACTTC.

This clonotype has at least ten counts. One junction end does not reproduce the germline sequence, and a read error may be involved. The chain uses TRBV24-1 and TRBJ2-1; tentative D call: TRBD1 (5 bases). Germline CDR1 KGHDR, CDR2 SFDVKD. The CDR3 spans 14 residues. The CDR3 loop reads CATGETGRDNEQFF. CDR3 bases: TGTGCCACCGGTGAAACAGGACGAGACAATGAGCAGTTCTTC.

At least ten counts were recorded for this clonotype. The chain combines TRBV20-1 with TRBJ2-3, with D perhaps matching TRBD2 (6 bases). This CDR3 spans 15 amino acids. Trimming pared 3 bases from V and 6 bases from J, leaving 19 bases between. Looked up from germline, CDR1 is DFQATT and CDR2 is SNEGSKA (reference sequence). Here the CDR3 DNA reads TGCAGTGCTAGCCCGCGGCTAGCGATCCGTGATACGCAGTATTTT. Translating gives CSASPRLAIRDTQYF.